A selection of T cell receptor beta chains follows, all from one sample in a study of lymphopenia after photon versus proton radiotherapy. Sequencing used immunoSEQ multiplex PCR; TCRdb keeps in-frame clones, though not all of them. This table holds more than 80,000 clones, around 88% found once. The input for sequencing was peripheral blood, taken from a patient treated with proton-based radiotherapy. The source of these receptors is a man between 60 and 75 years old with pancreatic cancer. CDR3s include the opening cysteine and the closing phenylalanine or tryptophan. The D gene is left open where the match is weak. Some rows have no size entry. The others give once, few or many, or a class for an expanded clone.

11 . TRBD1 TRBJ2-2 TRBV28 CATGTAGELFF TGTGCCACAGGGACAGCCGGGGAGCTGTTTTTT
13 . TRBD1 TRBJ2-5 TRBV14 CASSPTGGQTQYF TGTGCCAGCAGCCCGACAGGGGGCCAGACCCAGTACTTC
13 . . TRBJ1-2 TRBV2 CASRTRGQHGYTF TGTGCCAGCAGGACCCGAGGACAGCATGGCTACACCTTC
14 . . TRBJ2-4 TRBV5-4 CASSSDPAKNIQYF TGTGCCAGCAGCTCGGACCCAGCCAAAAACATTCAGTACTTC
16 . TRBD2 TRBJ2-3 TRBV19 CASSDSGRTPTDTQYF TGTGCCAGTAGTGATAGCGGGAGGACCCCCACAGATACGCAGTATTTT
15 . . TRBJ1-1 TRBV19 CASSIDRGYNTEAFF TGTGCCAGTAGTATAGATCGGGGTTACAACACTGAAGCTTTCTTT
13 . . TRBJ2-4 TRBV5-5 CASSGQSLNIQYF TGTGCCAGCAGTGGACAGAGCCTAAACATTCAGTACTTC
16 . TRBD1 TRBJ2-6 TRBV29-1 CSVLGGSPSGANVLTF TGCAGCGTCTTAGGGGGCTCACCGTCTGGGGCCAACGTCCTGACTTTC
15 . TRBD1 TRBJ2-3 TRBV9 CASSVRTGGTDTQYF TGTGCCAGCAGCGTCAGGACAGGGGGCACAGATACGCAGTATTTT
13 . TRBD2 TRBJ2-7 TRBV6-6 CASGPGGPYEQYF TGTGCCAGCGGGCCGGGAGGGCCCTACGAGCAGTACTTC
15 once TRBD2 TRBJ2-5 TRBV6-1 CASSETLAGVSGQYF TGTGCCAGCAGTGAAACACTAGCGGGAGTTTCGGGCCAGTACTTC
14 . . TRBJ2-7 TRBV1 CTSSPWMGDYEQYF TGCACCAGCAGCCCGTGGATGGGGGACTACGAGCAGTACTTC
17 once TRBD1 TRBJ2-3 TRBV28 CASSPDRGGFSTDTQYF TGTGCCAGCAGTCCGGACAGGGGAGGTTTTTCCACAGATACGCAGTATTTT
13 . . TRBJ2-5 TRBV18 CASSETGVETQYF TGTGCCAGCTCCGAGACAGGCGTAGAGACCCAGTACTTC
13 . . TRBJ2-7 TRBV11-1 CASSLQTEYEQYF TGTGCCAGCAGCTTACAGACAGAGTATGAGCAGTACTTC
18 . TRBD1 TRBJ2-3 TRBV2 CASSPMRTGSTSTDTQYF TGTGCCAGCAGTCCTATGCGGACAGGGTCGACTAGCACAGATACGCAGTATTTT
12 . TRBD1 TRBJ2-7 TRBV7-8 CASSGTGREQYF TGTGCCAGCAGCGGGACAGGTCGCGAGCAGTACTTC
15 . TRBD1 TRBJ1-5 TRBV6-1 CASFGRQGSRLPQHF TGTGCCAGTTTCGGAAGACAGGGGTCGAGGTTGCCCCAGCATTTT
13 . . TRBJ2-7 TRBV6-5 CASSSEKLDEQYF TGTGCCAGCAGTTCAGAGAAGCTCGACGAGCAGTACTTC
12 once TRBD1 TRBJ1-1 TRBV29-1 CSAQTGGREAFF TGCAGCGCCCAAACAGGGGGCAGGGAAGCTTTCTTT
12 . . TRBJ2-7 TRBV2 CASIFPGGEQYF TGTGCCAGCATCTTCCCGGGCGGCGAGCAGTACTTC
14 . . TRBJ1-2 TRBV7-2 CASSLAPGNYGYTF TGTGCCAGCAGCTTAGCGCCCGGGAACTATGGCTACACCTTC
14 once . TRBJ2-5 TRBV10-3 CAISGGLGSETQYF TGTGCCATCAGTGGGGGACTGGGTTCAGAGACCCAGTACTTC
16 . . TRBJ2-6 TRBV5-8 CASSLFTLTGANVLTF TGTGCCAGCAGCTTATTTACACTGACTGGGGCCAACGTCCTGACTTTC
17 once TRBD2 TRBJ2-5 TRBV18 CASSPLQTSGRQETQYF TGTGCCAGCTCACCTCTACAAACCAGCGGGAGGCAAGAGACCCAGTACTTC
16 few . TRBJ2-7 TRBV6-5 CASSYASSGRPYEQYF TGTGCCAGCAGTTACGCGAGTAGCGGTCGTCCCTACGAGCAGTACTTC
17 . TRBD2 TRBJ2-5 TRBV18 CASSPLIRAGGQETQYF TGTGCCAGCTCACCATTGATTAGAGCGGGAGGACAAGAGACCCAGTACTTC
14 . . TRBJ2-7 TRBV6-1 CASSPAERSYEQYF TGTGCCAGCAGCCCGGCAGAGCGCTCCTACGAGCAGTACTTC
16 . TRBD2 TRBJ2-3 TRBV7-3 CASSLSGGSGSDTQYF TGTGCCAGCAGCTTAAGCGGCGGGAGCGGATCAGATACGCAGTATTTT
14 . . TRBJ1-4 TRBV5-1 CASSTSGDGEKLFF TGCGCCAGCAGCACGTCAGGGGACGGGGAAAAACTGTTTTTT
13 . . TRBJ1-1 TRBV2 CASTSGQSEKAFF TGTGCCAGCACCTCCGGACAGTCGGAGAAAGCTTTCTTT
14 . . TRBJ2-5 TRBV28 CASRTHRAPLAQYF TGTGCCAGCAGAACCCATCGGGCTCCCCTGGCTCAGTACTTC
14 . . TRBJ2-6 TRBV7-3 CASSLGSGANVLTF TGTGCCAGCAGCTTAGGGTCTGGGGCCAACGTCCTGACTTTC
15 . . TRBJ1-2 TRBV5-4 CASSFRDGANYGYTF TGTGCCAGCAGTTTCCGGGACGGAGCTAACTATGGCTACACCTTC
15 . TRBD1 TRBJ1-3 TRBV6-6 CASTRQGAGGNTIYF TGTGCCAGCACCAGACAGGGGGCCGGGGGAAACACCATATATTTT
17 . TRBD2 TRBJ2-2 TRBV7-8 CASSGPPGRAQTGELFF TGTGCCAGCAGCGGACCGCCTGGGAGGGCACAGACCGGGGAGCTGTTTTTT
13 few . TRBJ1-2 TRBV30 CAWSNSKRDGYTF TGTGCCTGGAGTAACTCCAAGAGGGATGGCTACACCTTC